A single sample gave rise to the 30 T cell receptor beta chains below, sequenced in a study of blood T cell repertoires in COVID-19. Measured with immunoSEQ multiplex PCR; TCRdb has only the in-frame clones, and not every one. The repertoire includes roughly 700,000 clones, 85% to 90% of them detected once, and approximately 0.25% sits in the top ten. Sequenced material: peripheral blood. These receptors all come from a woman between 18 and 29 years old with acute or convalescent COVID-19.

The chain is built from TRBV5-1 and TRBJ2-5; D might be TRBD2 (5 bases). Germline values: CDR1 SGHRS, CDR2 YFSETQ. The V end lost 4 bases, the J end lost 2 bases, and 15 bases lay between the germline ends. This CDR3 is 15 amino acids long. In DNA form, the CDR3 reads TGCGCCAGCAGCGGTGAGGGTGGCAATCAAGAGACCCAGTACTTC. Translated, it gives CASSGEGGNQETQYF.

The rearrangement joins TRBV30 to TRBJ1-1, with 9 bases fitting TRBD1. Germline V gene lookup returns CDR1 GTSNPN and CDR2 SVGIG (reference sequence). The CDR3 length is 14 residues. V gave up 0 bases and J gave up 2 bases; unmatched junction bases: 1. In DNA, the CDR3 is TGTGCCTGGAGTGTACAGGGGGCAAACACTGAAGCTTTCTTT. Translation gives CAWSVQGANTEAFF.

The rearrangement links TRBV7-2 to TRBJ1-2; 11 bases are shared with TRBD1. The germline CDR1 and CDR2 sequences are SGHTA and FQGNSA. Trimming cost V 5 bases and J 4 bases; bases outside gene matches: 6. The CDR3 is 15 residues long. CDR3 DNA sequence: TGTGCCAGCAGCCCCCGGACAGGGGGCGTCTATGGCTACACCTTC. This encodes CASSPRTGGVYGYTF.

This chain uses TRBV20-1 with TRBJ2-1; D gene uncertain. Germline V gene data show CDR1 as DFQATT and CDR2 as SNEGSKA (reference sequence). The germline V and J ends were trimmed by 5 bases and 10 bases, with 12 bases remaining between them. This CDR3 is 11 amino acids long. The CDR3 loop is CSAPQLGEQFF. In DNA form, the CDR3 reads TGCAGTGCTCCTCAACTCGGGGAGCAGTTCTTC.

This sequence joins TRBV5-1 and TRBJ1-2; 9 bases are a match to TRBD1. Germline V lookup: CDR1 SGHRS, CDR2 YFSETQ. The CDR3 runs to 14 residues. The V gene end was trimmed by 4 bases and the J gene end by 4 bases; junction bases not matched to a gene: 5. The chain's CDR3 is CASSHMGQGYGYTF. The CDR3 nucleotides read TGCGCCAGCAGCCATATGGGACAGGGCTATGGCTACACCTTC.

The chain couples TRBV6-1 to TRBJ2-3; 7 bases are a match to TRBD2. CDR3 size: 16 residues. The germline V gene has CDR1 MNHNS and CDR2 SASEGT. V lost 1 base, J lost 1 base, and 5 bases stayed unmatched. As DNA, the CDR3 is TGTGCCAGCAGTGAAGGTGCGGGGAGGGGCACAGATACGCAGTATTTT. This encodes CASSEGAGRGTDTQYF.

CDR3 protein: CASSHLTGEGYEQYF. In DNA, the CDR3 is TGTGCCAGCAGCCACCTTACGGGGGAGGGCTACGAGCAGTACTTC. The gene calls are TRBV7-9 and TRBJ2-7, with TRBD2 identical over 7 bases. Germline values: CDR1 SEHNR, CDR2 FQNEAQ (reference sequence). J was trimmed by 3 bases and V by 5 bases; bases with no gene match: 10. The CDR3 sequence is 15 residues long.

This rearrangement joins TRBV6-5 to TRBJ1-5; 8 nucleotides agree with TRBD1. Germline CDR1 and CDR2: MNHEY and SVGAGI. Trimming took 6 bases from V and 3 from J; bases not matched to a gene: 7. The CDR3 has 15 amino acids. This CDR3 reads CASSALTGANQPQHF. CDR3 bases: TGTGCCAGCAGCGCCCTGACAGGGGCCAATCAGCCCCAGCATTTT.

The chain combines TRBV4-1 with TRBJ1-2, with D maybe TRBD1 (6 bases). Germline CDR1 is MGHRA and CDR2 is YSYEKL. Trimming stripped 0 bases from V and 6 bases from J, with 11 bases between. This CDR3 has 14 amino acids. The CDR3, as DNA: TGCGCCAGCAGCCAAGAGGGGGCCGCCGATGGCTACACCTTC. Translation: CASSQEGAADGYTF.

The chain recombines TRBV6-5 with TRBJ1-2; D perhaps matches TRBD1 (6 bases). Germline V gene sequence: CDR1 MNHEY, CDR2 SVGAGI. Trimming took off 6 bases at V and 4 bases at J, with 9 bases between the two ends. CDR3 length equals 12 residues. CDR3 coding DNA: TGTGCCAGCAGCACAGGGACCTATGGCTACACCTTC. Translating it yields CASSTGTYGYTF.

The V and J genes are TRBV3-1 (or the pseudogene TRBV3-2) and TRBJ2-5; D may be TRBD2 (6 bases). V was shortened by 4 bases and J by 7 bases, with 19 bases between the two germline ends. The CDR3 extends over 15 amino acids. Germline-derived CDR1 and CDR2 are LGHDT and YNNKEL (reference sequence). The CDR3 sequence is CASSREPTSRPTQYF. CDR3 in DNA: TGTGCCAGCAGCCGTGAACCCACTAGCCGGCCGACCCAGTACTTC.

V usage is TRBV6-6 and J usage is TRBJ1-2; D gene ambiguous. Germline-derived CDR1 and CDR2 are MNHNY and SVGAGI (reference sequence). Trimming pared 2 bases from V and 5 bases from J, leaving 9 bases between. This CDR3 comprises 13 residues. CDR3 DNA sequence: TGTGCCAGCAGTTACGGGCCGATATATGGCTACACCTTC. It translates to CASSYGPIYGYTF.

This clone turned up a few times. The chain links TRBV7-3 to TRBJ1-2, with D uncertain. Germline loops: CDR1 SGHTA, CDR2 FQGTGA. V lost 2 bases and J lost 4, with 8 bases in between. The CDR3 contains 13 residues. CDR3 region: CASSLWAFYGYTF. For the CDR3, the DNA is TGTGCCAGCAGCTTATGGGCCTTCTATGGCTACACCTTC.

The chain links TRBV5-6 to TRBJ1-1; a weak D match, TRBD1 (5 bases). This CDR3 contains 11 residues. Trimming pared 4 bases from V and 11 bases from J, leaving 12 bases between. CDR1 and CDR2 from the germline V gene are SGHDT and YYEEEE. In DNA form, the CDR3 reads TGTGCCAGCAGCGAAAAGGGGTCGGCTTTCTTT. It yields the protein CASSEKGSAFF.

The J gene is TRBJ1-2, the V gene TRBV5-1; 7 bases are a match to TRBD1. J lost 1 base, V lost 6 bases, and 6 bases had no gene match. This CDR3 has 14 amino acids. The germline CDR1 and CDR2 sequences are SGHRS and YFSETQ. CDR3 loop: CASTQGSSNYGYTF. CDR3 DNA: TGCGCCAGCACACAGGGGTCTAGTAACTATGGCTACACCTTC.

This clone showed up just a few times. V is TRBV27 and J is TRBJ1-3, with D tentatively TRBD1 (5 bases). This CDR3 spans 16 amino acids. Between the trimmed V and J ends, which lost 2 bases and 0 bases, there was a span of 11 bases. CDR1 and CDR2 from the germline V gene are MNHEY and SMNVEV (reference sequence). This CDR3 is CASSLSPGLSGNTIYF. The CDR3 DNA reads as TGTGCCAGCAGTTTAAGTCCAGGGCTCTCTGGAAACACCATATATTTT.

V gene TRBV28 combines with J gene TRBJ2-7; the D gene is possibly TRBD2 (5 bases). Germline V gene sequence: CDR1 MDHEN, CDR2 SYDVKM. Trimming removed 1 base from V and 5 bases from J, with 6 bases in between. This CDR3 region has 12 residues. The CDR3 protein is CASSLLGDEQYF. The CDR3 DNA reads TGTGCCAGCAGTTTATTGGGAGACGAGCAGTACTTC.

The J gene is TRBJ2-7, the V gene TRBV4-1; D is uncertain. The CDR3 is 13 residues long. The germline gives CDR1 MGHRA, CDR2 YSYEKL. The germline V and J ends were trimmed by 1 base and 3 bases, with 7 bases remaining between them. The CDR3 nucleotides are TGCGCCAGCAGCCAAGGGGCCAACTACGAGCAGTACTTC. Its translation: CASSQGANYEQYF.

This clone was recorded a few times. The CDR3 region has the DNA TGTGCCAGCAGTGAACCGGGACAGGGGAGTTCACCCCTCCACTTT. Its translation is CASSEPGQGSSPLHF. The rearrangement uses TRBV6-1 and TRBJ1-6; 10 positions agree with TRBD1. Trimming at V came to 2 bases and at J to 9 bases, leaving 4 bases not matched to a gene. Germline V gene lookup returns CDR1 MNHNS and CDR2 SASEGT. This CDR3 comprises 15 residues.

This rearrangement joins TRBV4-1 to TRBJ1-1; no clear D gene. Germline V gene sequence: CDR1 MGHRA, CDR2 YSYEKL. The CDR3 is 18 amino acids. Between the trimmed V and J ends, which lost 1 base and 2 bases, there was a span of 20 bases. The chain's CDR3 is CASSQVLLRTGKNTEAFF. The CDR3 DNA follows: TGCGCCAGCAGCCAAGTACTTCTAAGGACCGGGAAAAACACTGAAGCTTTCTTT.

This chain uses TRBV6-1 with TRBJ1-6; TRBD1 is a possible D gene (6 bases). This CDR3 is 14 amino acids long. The V end was cut by 3 bases, the J end by 6 bases, with 9 bases between. Germline CDR1 MNHNS, CDR2 SASEGT. CDR3 DNA: TGTGCCAGCAGTGACAGGGGTGGTAATTCACCCCTCCACTTT. Translating gives CASSDRGGNSPLHF.

The chain joins TRBV5-1 to TRBJ2-3; D gene unclear. Germline assignment: CDR1 SGHRS and CDR2 YFSETQ. Trimming stripped 8 bases from V and 5 bases from J, with 3 bases between. The CDR3 runs to 9 residues. The CDR3 spells CASIDTQYF. CDR3 coding DNA: TGCGCCAGTATAGATACGCAGTATTTT.

J is TRBJ1-1 and V is TRBV30; the D gene is possibly TRBD1 (5 bases). Germline values: CDR1 GTSNPN, CDR2 SVGIG (reference sequence). The V gene lost 1 base and the J gene lost 4 bases, with 10 bases spanning the gap. The CDR3 consists of 13 residues. Written as DNA, the CDR3 is TGTGCCTGGAGTGCTCTGACAGTCACTGAAGCTTTCTTT. Protein: CAWSALTVTEAFF. The full variable domain, in which reference TRBV30 and TRBJ1-1 provide the parts outside the CDR3, is SQTIHQWPATLVQPVGSPLSLECTVEGTSNPNLYWYRQAAGRGLQLLFYSVGIGQISSEVPQNLSASRPQDRQFILSSKKLLLSDSGFYLCAWSALTVTEAFFGQGTRLTVV.

The CDR3 coding sequence is TGTGCCAGCAGACTGGGACAGCTTAATCAGCCCCAGCATTTT. Protein: CASRLGQLNQPQHF. The rearrangement joins TRBV6-5 to TRBJ1-5, with 7 bases lining up with TRBD1. CDR1 is MNHEY and CDR2 is SVGAGI in the germline V gene. Germline trimming cut 6 bases from V and 4 bases from J; bases unmatched to any gene: 6. The CDR3 sequence is 14 residues long.

This chain links TRBV7-2 with TRBJ2-1; a weak D match, TRBD1 (5 bases). Germline V gene data show CDR1 as SGHTA and CDR2 as FQGNSA. V was pared by 1 base and J by 9 bases, with 13 bases between. The CDR3 spans 14 residues. This CDR3 is CASSLGARASEQFF. CDR3 nucleotides: TGTGCCAGCAGCTTAGGGGCCAGGGCTAGTGAGCAGTTCTTC. Full variable domain (missing parts from reference TRBV7-2 and TRBJ2-1): GAGVSQSPSNKVTEKGKDVELRCDPISGHTALYWYRQSLGQGLEFLIYFQGNSAPDKSGLPSDRFSAERTGGSVSTLTIQRTQQEDSAVYLCASSLGARASEQFFGPGTRLTVL.

V gene TRBV5-1 combines with J gene TRBJ1-1; weak D call: TRBD1 (5 bases). CDR3 length: 14 residues. Germline V lookup: CDR1 SGHRS, CDR2 YFSETQ. V was trimmed by 4 bases and J by 6 bases, leaving 16 bases between them. The CDR3 protein is CASSQQTGGAEAFF. The CDR3, as DNA: TGCGCCAGCAGCCAGCAAACTGGGGGGGCTGAAGCTTTCTTT.

The DNA for the CDR3 is TGTGCCAGCAGTGAACAGCCACATTCTCTCGAGCAGTACTTC. Translation gives CASSEQPHSLEQYF. V usage is TRBV6-4 and J usage is TRBJ2-7; D not certain. V lost 3 bases, J lost 6 bases, and 15 bases lay in between. The germline gives CDR1 MRHNA, CDR2 SNTAGT. The CDR3 has 14 amino acids.

The J gene is TRBJ1-2, the V gene TRBV13; TRBD1 matches at 12 bases. Germline V gene lookup returns CDR1 PRHDT and CDR2 FYEKMQ (reference sequence). This CDR3 has 18 residues. V shed 5 bases, J shed 0 bases, and the junction held 10 bases outside the gene matches. Here the CDR3 DNA reads TGTGCCAGCAGCACGGGACAGGGGGCGGATGAGGCTAACTATGGCTACACCTTC. It is translated as CASSTGQGADEANYGYTF.

The chain has TRBV4-1 and TRBJ2-6; D is ambiguous. The CDR3 has 16 residues. Germline V gene data show CDR1 as MGHRA and CDR2 as YSYEKL. Trimming pared 6 bases from V and 0 bases from J, leaving 12 bases between. This chain's CDR3 is CASSPVKSSGANVLTF. CDR3 DNA sequence: TGCGCCAGCAGTCCGGTCAAGAGCTCTGGGGCCAACGTCCTGACTTTC.

CDR3 nucleotide sequence: TGTGCCAGCAGTTACCTACGACAGACCACAAATACTCGTCCCTACACCTTC. Residues: CASSYLRQTTNTRPYTF. The chain carries TRBV6-2 or TRBV6-3 and TRBJ1-2; maybe TRBD1 (5 bases). The length of the CDR3 is 17 residues. The ends were cut back, 2 bases at V and 10 bases at J, with 26 bases in the middle. Germline lookup yields CDR1 MNHEY and CDR2 SVGEGT.